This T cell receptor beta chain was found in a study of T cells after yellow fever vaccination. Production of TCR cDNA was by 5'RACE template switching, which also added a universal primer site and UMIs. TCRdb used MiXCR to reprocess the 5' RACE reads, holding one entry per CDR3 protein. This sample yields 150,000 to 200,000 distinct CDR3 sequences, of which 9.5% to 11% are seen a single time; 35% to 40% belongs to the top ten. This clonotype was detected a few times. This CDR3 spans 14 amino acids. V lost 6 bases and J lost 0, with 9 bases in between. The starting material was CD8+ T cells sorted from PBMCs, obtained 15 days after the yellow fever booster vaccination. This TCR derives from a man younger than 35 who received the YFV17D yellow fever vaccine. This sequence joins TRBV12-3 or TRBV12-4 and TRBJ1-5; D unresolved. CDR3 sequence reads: CASRTADSNQPQHF. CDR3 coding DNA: TGTGCCAGCAGAACCGCAGATAGCAATCAGCCCCAGCATTTT.